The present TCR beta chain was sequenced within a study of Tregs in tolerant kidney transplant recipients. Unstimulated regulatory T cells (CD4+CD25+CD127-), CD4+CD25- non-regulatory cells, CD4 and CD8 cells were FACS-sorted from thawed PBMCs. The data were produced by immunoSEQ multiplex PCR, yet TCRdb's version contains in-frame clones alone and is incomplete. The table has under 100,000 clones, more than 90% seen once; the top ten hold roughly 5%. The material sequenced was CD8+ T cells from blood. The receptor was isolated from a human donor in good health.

The CDR3: CSVEEARAEYGYTF. The CDR3 bases are TGCAGCGTTGAGGAAGCCAGGGCGGAGTATGGCTACACCTTC. The chain combines TRBV29-1 with TRBJ1-2, with D tentatively TRBD1 (5 bases). CDR1 is SQVTM and CDR2 is ANQGSEA in the germline V gene. The CDR3 has 14 residues. V lost 3 bases to trimming and J lost 5 bases, with 16 bases between them.